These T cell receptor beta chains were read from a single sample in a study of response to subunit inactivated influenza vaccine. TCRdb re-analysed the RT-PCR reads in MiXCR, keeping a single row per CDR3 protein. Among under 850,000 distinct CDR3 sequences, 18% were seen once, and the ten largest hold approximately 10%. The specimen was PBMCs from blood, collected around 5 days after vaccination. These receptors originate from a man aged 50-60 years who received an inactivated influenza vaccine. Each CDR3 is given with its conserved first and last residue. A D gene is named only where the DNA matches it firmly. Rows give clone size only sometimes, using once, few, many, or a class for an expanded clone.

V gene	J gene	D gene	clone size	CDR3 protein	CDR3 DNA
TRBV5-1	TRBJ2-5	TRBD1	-	CASSSLQGDQETQYF	TGCGCCAGCAGTTCTCTACAGGGGGACCAAGAGACCCAGTACTTC
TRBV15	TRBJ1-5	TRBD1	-	CATSRSRGGNQPQHF	TGTGCCACCAGCCGCTCCAGGGGGGGCAATCAGCCCCAGCATTTT
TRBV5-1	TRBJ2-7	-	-	CASTPGGRASPEQYF	TGCGCCAGCACACCAGGGGGGAGGGCCTCTCCCGAGCAGTACTTC
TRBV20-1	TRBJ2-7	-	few	CSVSPSSYEQYF	TGCAGTGTTTCACCCAGCTCCTACGAGCAGTACTTC
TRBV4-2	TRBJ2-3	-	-	CASSQVRAGADTQYF	TGTGCCAGCAGCCAAGTAAGGGCAGGGGCAGATACGCAGTATTTT
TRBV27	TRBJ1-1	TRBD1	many	CASRAQGADTEAFF	TGTGCCAGCAGGGCACAGGGGGCGGACACTGAAGCTTTCTTT
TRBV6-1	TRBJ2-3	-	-	CASSEVGYTDTQYF	TGTGCCAGCAGTGAAGTCGGGTACACAGATACGCAGTATTTT
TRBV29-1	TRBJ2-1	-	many	CSVERVAVSWEQFF	TGCAGCGTTGAAAGGGTGGCGGTATCCTGGGAGCAGTTCTTC
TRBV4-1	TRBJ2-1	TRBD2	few	CASSQESLAGAYNEQFF	TGCGCCAGCAGCCAAGAGTCCCTAGCGGGGGCCTACAATGAGCAGTTCTTC
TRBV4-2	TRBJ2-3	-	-	CASSQESWGQSDTQYF	TGTGCCAGCAGCCAAGAGTCCTGGGGGCAAAGCGATACGCAGTATTTT